This T cell receptor (beta chain) was documented in a study of cytomegalovirus exposure and HLA in healthy donors (dated 2017 in TCRdb). For the wider study: In an earlier analysis of 550 to 750 of the donors, 276 Gb of sequence data and 90 million to 120 million unique TCR beta sequences from 150 million to 200 million T cells were reported. An early release covering over 500 HLA-typed donors comprised around 300 gigabases of sequencing data and about 90 million unique TCR sequences. The genetic ancestry cluster associated with self-reported Caucasian donors included 81% of the roughly 380 genotyped donors. The study was designed to test whether signatures of past pathogen exposure could be identified by cataloging public T cell receptors. The study profiled the T cell repertoires of hundreds of subjects by immunosequencing and related them to cytomegalovirus serostatus. In addition to the first cohort of 666 subjects, a separate validation cohort of 130 or so different subjects was used. To predict cytomegalovirus infection status, the study combined high-throughput TCR immunosequencing, statistical association of individual TCRs with disease status, and machine learning. A later analysis re-examined previously published TCR beta repertoires from more than 600 donors and added high-resolution HLA genotyping to investigate patterns of TCR occurrence. The later analysis used no new phenotypic data to find candidate immune exposures, relying instead on TCR beta sequences and their occurrence across donors. An earlier analysis of some 500 of the donors used high-throughput TCR beta sequencing to judge whether each TCR beta V gene segment behaved as functional or pseudogenic. Donor age, sex, ethnicity and CMV serostatus were collected together with the repertoire data. A later genetic analysis used genome-wide SNP genotypes for about 60% of the roughly 700 donors, treating that subset as a discovery cohort. All discovery cohort repertoires had been generated on a single sequencing platform. Class I and class II HLA loci were covered by the typing at four-digit resolution. Typing coverage varied by locus: roughly 620-640 donors for A, B, C, DRB1 and DQB1; around 560 for DQA1; around 610 for DPA1; under 490 for DPB1. Several DR-DQ haplotypes were handled as single units for association and clustering, since linkage in the cohort was strong. On average, over 200,000 unique TCR beta nucleotide sequences were sequenced per donor among fewer than 500 genotyped donors of the cohort, with about 19% of those sequences being non-productive. Broader findings and caveats from the paper: The earlier analysis of 587 of the donors excluded around 17 rarely observed V segments, including chromosome 9 orphons, because counts were too low. According to a later analysis, parvovirus B19, influenza, CMV and Epstein-Barr virus appeared linked to several top co-occurrence clusters. A further reported finding was that TCR beta sequences accurately predicted the HLA-A and HLA-B alleles for most subjects in the first cohort. According to a later analysis, most CMV-associated TCR beta chains appeared to be HLA-restricted, and the HLA associations seemed to be driven largely by CMV exposure. The study gave a list of around 170 TCR beta chains associated with cytomegalovirus. Strong co-occurrence of HLA alleles, especially DR and DQ, made assigning TCR associations to individual alleles difficult. Cytomegalovirus status was reported to be diagnosed by the classifier with high specificity and sensitivity in both the original and validation cohorts. In a later analysis, HLA-associated TCR beta chains were found to be more clonally expanded and to have lower generation probabilities than equally common non-associated chains. A later genetic analysis reported fewer N-insertions in productive TCRs among donors in an Asian-associated ancestry cluster than the approximately 670-donor mean. The authors suggested that the approach could potentially be extended to other disease states and immunological phenotypes. In an earlier analysis of a few hundred of the donors, most TCR beta V segments were observed in productive rearrangements about 87% or about 30% of the time, broadly matching IMGT annotations. In this cohort, only TCR beta chains were sequenced, and detectable features were limited by the absence of alpha or paired-chain data. Most TCR sequences were observed very rarely across donors, whereas some public TCRs were present in many individuals. In a later analysis, TCR association rates were found to vary across HLA loci, with the most associated TCRs seen for DRB1 alleles and the fewest for HLA-C alleles. CMV serostatus was the only immune exposure information available for the cohort. Sequencing depth was assumed to be roughly uniform across donors in the presence/absence analyses, though that assumption may not hold. A group of highly shared sequence variants was considered likely to be a technical artifact of the sequencing pipeline. A few of the identified cytomegalovirus-associated TCR beta chains were confirmed in vitro to be specific for cytomegalovirus antigens. Correlated functional status among segregating V segments might be attributable to linkage disequilibrium, but an unknown experimental factor could not be ruled out. HLA typing was unavailable for some donors at each locus, so association tests used only the typed subset. In a later genetic analysis, a missense DCLRE1C variant was associated with V-gene and J-gene trimming of TCR beta chains, and the association was replicated in an independent cohort. Because the 87-base-pair reads could not distinguish some IMGT-functional V segments, including TRBV6-2 and TRBV6-3, those segments were excluded. Specific HLA alleles were associated with 15,000 to 20,000 TCR beta sequences at a false discovery rate of 0.05 in a later analysis.

The cohort was made up of around 720 healthy bone marrow donors. Cohort members were all nominally healthy when sampled, although unrecorded immune exposures were likely present. The donor tested CMV seropositive and was one of the 289 seropositive cohort members. A peripheral blood sample was provided by each donor, and peripheral blood mononuclear cells were used for TCR beta sequencing. Genomic DNA extraction from the blood cell samples was performed with the Qiagen DNeasy Blood Extraction Kit. The germline ends are 11 bases apart after V is trimmed by 6 bases and J by 2 bases. The germline V gene gives CDR1 as MNHEY and CDR2 as SVGAGI. The CDR3 has 13 amino acids, counting the end cysteine and phenylalanine. Solely the CDR3 DNA is kept, with 39 bases framed from the first base. Libraries were prepared through the immunoSEQ multiplex PCR assay. The multiplex PCR relied on a mix of 60 forward primers for TCR Vbeta segments and 13 reverse primers for TCR Jbeta segments. The CDR3 region of rearranged TCR beta genes was amplified from genomic DNA by a multiplex PCR assay. The amplified TCR beta libraries were sequenced on the Illumina HiSeq System as 87-base-pair reads. Processing in the source paper ran as follows. In a later analysis, some 80 million unique TCR beta chains were counted across the approximately 640 repertoires, and roughly 11 million of these chains were shared by at least two donors. Raw reads were error-corrected and collapsed into unique sequences by a nearest-neighbor algorithm in which closely related sequences were merged to remove PCR and sequencing errors. Alignment of CDR3 sequences to IMGT reference sequences was used to assign V, D and J gene segments. For a sequence to be retained, a match of at least six nucleotides to both a V gene segment and a J gene segment was required. Rearrangements were called productive when the CDR3 lacked stop codons and stayed in frame with V and J; all others were non-productive. Following IMGT convention, CDR3 was defined as the stretch from the second conserved V-encoded cysteine to the conserved J-encoded phenylalanine. The earlier analysis of about 620 of the donors excluded sequences that lacked an unambiguous match to a single V gene segment. An earlier analysis of under 750 of the donors called V segments functional above 56.7% productive rearrangements and segregating when the between-donor standard deviation exceeded 5%. A statistical classification framework was developed to diagnose cytomegalovirus status using the catalog of TCR beta chain sequences. V and J gene assignment, in a later analysis, came from comparing TCR nucleotide sequences with IMGT/GENE-DB human TR gene sequences. A later analysis assigned CDR3 sequences and most-parsimonious VDJ recombination scenarios with the TCRdist pipeline. In a later analysis, every TCR beta chain was defined by the combination of its CDR3 amino acid sequence and its V-gene family, and reads without a unique V-gene family were dropped. As a way to deal with suspected cross-contamination and a sequencing artifact, a later analysis dropped 592 nucleotide sequences that were highly shared and had low generation probability. In a later analysis, a clonal expansion index was calculated for each public chain from normalized within-repertoire ranks of inferred template counts. Generation probabilities in a later analysis came from a VDJ recombination model fitted to out-of-frame rearrangements, and those results were checked against IGoR. Hypergeometric tests were used in a later analysis to score TCR-TCR, TCR-HLA and TCR-CMV co-occurrence, with a repertoire-size bias correction applied to the TCR pairs. To estimate false discovery rates, a later analysis permuted the HLA or CMV assignments 20 times. In a later analysis, co-occurring TCRs were grouped with DBSCAN, and TCRdist sequence similarity was added when clustering was performed within HLA-allele-positive subsets. Repertoires with fewer than 30,000 or more than 120,000 public chains, plus five repertoires with anomalous nucleotide sharing, were excluded from co-occurrence clustering. TCRdb provides this immuneACCESS table in a form limited to in-frame rearrangements. Some clones are lacking; in checked studies, under half of them reflect an unresolved V gene, and why the rest are absent is not known. The V and J calls and clone size were taken over from that table, and D and trimming were inferred from the DNA. For this sample the table gives around 150,000 clones, of which roughly 85% were detected only once. Jointly, the top ten make up roughly 9.3% of the sample.

A remark on this clone: Its cognate antigen has yet to be identified. No base-level quality is on record; no much larger clone is a single base apart.

The sequence links TRBV6-5 to TRBJ2-7; the best D guess is TRBD1, with 6 bases matching. The sequence came from a man aged 18 to 29 in good health and CMV-seropositive. What was sequenced was PBMCs. The CDR3 here reads CASSPTGTYEQYF. The DNA is as follows: TGTGCCAGCAGCCCCACAGGGACCTACGAGCAGTACTTC.